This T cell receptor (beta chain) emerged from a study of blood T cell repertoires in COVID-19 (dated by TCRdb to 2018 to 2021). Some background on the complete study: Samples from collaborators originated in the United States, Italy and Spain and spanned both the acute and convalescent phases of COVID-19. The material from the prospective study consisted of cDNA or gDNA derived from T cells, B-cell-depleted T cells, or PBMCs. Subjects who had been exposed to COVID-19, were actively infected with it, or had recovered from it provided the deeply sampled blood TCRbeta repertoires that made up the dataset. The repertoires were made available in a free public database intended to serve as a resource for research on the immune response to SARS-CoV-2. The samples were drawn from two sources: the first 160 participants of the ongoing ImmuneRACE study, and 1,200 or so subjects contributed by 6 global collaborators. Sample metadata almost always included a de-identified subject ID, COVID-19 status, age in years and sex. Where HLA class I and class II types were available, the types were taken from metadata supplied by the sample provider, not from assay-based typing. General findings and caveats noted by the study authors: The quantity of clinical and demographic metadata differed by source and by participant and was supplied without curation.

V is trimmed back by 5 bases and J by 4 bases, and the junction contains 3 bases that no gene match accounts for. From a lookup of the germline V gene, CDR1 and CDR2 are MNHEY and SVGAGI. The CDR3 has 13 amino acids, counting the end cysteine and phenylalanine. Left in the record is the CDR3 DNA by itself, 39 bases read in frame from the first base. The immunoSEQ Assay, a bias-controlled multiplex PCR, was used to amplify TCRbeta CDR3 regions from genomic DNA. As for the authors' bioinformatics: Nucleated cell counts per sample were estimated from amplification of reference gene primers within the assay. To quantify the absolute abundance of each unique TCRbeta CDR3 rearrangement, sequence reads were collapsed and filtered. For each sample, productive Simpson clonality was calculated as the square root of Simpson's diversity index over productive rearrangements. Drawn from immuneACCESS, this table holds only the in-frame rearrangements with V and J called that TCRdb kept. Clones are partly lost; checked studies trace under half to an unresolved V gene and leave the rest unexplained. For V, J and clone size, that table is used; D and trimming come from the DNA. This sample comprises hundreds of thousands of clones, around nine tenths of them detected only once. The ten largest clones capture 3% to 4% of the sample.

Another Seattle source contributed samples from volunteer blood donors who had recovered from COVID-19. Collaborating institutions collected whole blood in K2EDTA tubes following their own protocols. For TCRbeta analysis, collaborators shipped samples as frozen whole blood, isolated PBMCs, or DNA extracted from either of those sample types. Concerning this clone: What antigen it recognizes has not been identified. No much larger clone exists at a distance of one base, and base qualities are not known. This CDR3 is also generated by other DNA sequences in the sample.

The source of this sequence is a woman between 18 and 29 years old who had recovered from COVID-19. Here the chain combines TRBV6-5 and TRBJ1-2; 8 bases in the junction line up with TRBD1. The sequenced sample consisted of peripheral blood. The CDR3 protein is CASSRGQGYGYTF. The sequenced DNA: TGTGCCAGCAGTCGAGGACAGGGCTATGGCTACACCTTC.